These 28 T cell receptor beta chains share one sample of origin, sequenced in a study of cytomegalovirus exposure and HLA in healthy donors. With 60 Vbeta and 13 Jbeta primers, the PCR was carried out. Using immunoSEQ multiplex PCR, the repertoire was profiled, and TCRdb retains in-frame clones only, with some absent. In all, the sample yields under 50,000 clones. Source material: PBMCs. Source of these receptors: a male donor in good health and CMV-seronegative.

About this clone itself: Other DNA sequences in this specimen translate into the identical CDR3. This sequence joins TRBV19 and TRBJ1-2; D gene ambiguous. The V gene's germline CDR1 is LNHDA and CDR2 SQIVND (reference sequence). This CDR3 has 14 residues. V was trimmed by 6 bases and J by 1 base, leaving 12 bases between them. In DNA, the CDR3 is TGTGCCAGTAGGACGGACTCCCTTAACTATGGCTACACCTTC. Its translation is CASRTDSLNYGYTF.

V and J are TRBV5-6 and TRBJ1-2; 11 nucleotides line up with TRBD1. Germline V gene data show CDR1 as SGHDT and CDR2 as YYEEEE. There are 13 residues in the CDR3. Germline trimming cut 3 bases from V and 6 bases from J; bases unmatched to any gene: 1. The CDR3 DNA reads as TGTGCCAGCAGCTGGGACAGGGGGGATGGCTACACCTTC. Protein: CASSWDRGDGYTF.

The chain has TRBV7-2 and TRBJ1-5; TRBD1 matches at 7 bases. CDR3 length: 14 residues. Trimming took 5 bases from V and 4 from J; bases not matched to a gene: 5. Germline assignment: CDR1 SGHTA and CDR2 FQGNSA. In DNA, the CDR3 is TGTGCCAGCAGCCAGGCAGGGGGTAATCAGCCCCAGCATTTT. It translates to CASSQAGGNQPQHF.

The V call is TRBV19, the J call TRBJ1-2; 9 nucleotides agree with TRBD1. The germline V gene encodes CDR1 LNHDA and CDR2 SQIVND (reference sequence). J lost 3 bases, V lost 2 bases, and 4 bases had no gene match. CDR3 length: 15 residues. CDR3 sequence (DNA): TGTGCCAGTAGTATAAAGACAGGGGGGGACTATGGCTACACCTTC. Protein: CASSIKTGGDYGYTF.

The chain couples TRBV5-8 to TRBJ1-5; TRBD1 might be the D (5 bases). This CDR3 has 15 amino acids. The germline CDR1 and CDR2 sequences are SGHTS and YDEGEE. V was cut by 1 base and J by 5 bases, with 13 bases left in between. This CDR3 reads CASSLRQGRDQPQHF. CDR3 coding DNA: TGTGCCAGCAGCTTGCGGCAGGGTAGAGATCAGCCCCAGCATTTT.

About this clone itself: The same CDR3 can be traced to other DNA sequences in this sample. This chain joins TRBV30 and TRBJ1-6, with 7 bases identical to TRBD1. Germline CDR1 and CDR2: GTSNPN and SVGIG (reference sequence). V trimming: 4 bases; J trimming: 7 bases; junction bases outside the gene matches: 10. The CDR3 is made up of 15 amino acids. DNA for the CDR3: TGTGCCTGGACTCCCCTCAGGGGGGTAAATTCACCCCTCCACTTT. It is translated as CAWTPLRGVNSPLHF.

V gene TRBV27 combines with J gene TRBJ1-5; no reliable D call. Germline CDR1 and CDR2: MNHEY and SMNVEV (reference sequence). CDR3 size: 13 residues. The V gene lost 6 bases and the J gene lost 4 bases, with 10 bases spanning the gap. The CDR3 nucleotides read TGTGCCAGCAGGGGTCTAGGAAATCAGCCCCAGCATTTT. It specifies CASRGLGNQPQHF.

The rearrangement links TRBV6-1 to TRBJ1-5; TRBD1 might be the D (6 bases). Germline V gene data show CDR1 as MNHNS and CDR2 as SASEGT. V lost 7 bases, J lost 7 bases, and 17 bases lay in between. The CDR3 extends over 14 amino acids. For the CDR3, the DNA is TGTGCCAGCATTGGTAGGGGGGGGGTACAGCCCCAGCATTTT. Translated, it gives CASIGRGGVQPQHF.

This rearrangement joins TRBV11-3 to TRBJ2-3; 7 nucleotides align to TRBD1. The CDR3 sequence is 15 residues long. V lost 5 bases to trimming and J lost 3 bases; unmatched junction nucleotides: 8. Germline V gives CDR1 SGHNT, CDR2 YENEEA. CDR3 sequence reads: CASSDRDEGTDTQYF. The CDR3 nucleotides read TGTGCCAGCAGCGACAGGGATGAGGGAACAGATACGCAGTATTTT.

Written as DNA, the CDR3 is TGTGCCAGCAGTTACACCGGGACTTCCAATGAGCAGTTCTTC. Translated: CASSYTGTSNEQFF. This sequence joins TRBV6-5 and TRBJ2-1, with D possibly TRBD2 on 6 matching bases. The V and J ends lost 2 bases and 6 bases respectively, with 11 bases between them. Germline V gives CDR1 MNHEY, CDR2 SVGAGI. CDR3 length: 14 amino acids.

The gene calls are TRBV5-1 and TRBJ2-7, with D tentatively TRBD1 (5 bases). The V end lost 0 bases, the J end lost 2 bases, and 12 bases lay between the germline ends. CDR3 size: 15 residues. CDR1 and CDR2 from the germline V gene are SGHRS and YFSETQ. The CDR3 sequence: CASSLAVTVAYEQYF. In nucleotides, the CDR3 is TGCGCCAGCAGCTTGGCCGTGACAGTCGCCTACGAGCAGTACTTC.

V and J are TRBV11-3 and TRBJ2-2; the D gene is possibly TRBD2 (5 bases). In germline, CDR1 is SGHNT, CDR2 YENEEA. The CDR3 covers 16 residues. The V and J ends lost 1 base and 1 base respectively, with 10 bases between them. The CDR3 region is CASSLVGGLNTGELFF. The DNA of the CDR3 is TGTGCCAGCAGCTTAGTTGGTGGACTGAACACCGGGGAGCTGTTTTTT.

The chain couples TRBV11-3 to TRBJ2-5; D remains unclear. The germline V and J ends were trimmed by 2 bases and 5 bases, with 9 bases remaining between them. CDR3 length equals 13 residues. Germline lookup yields CDR1 SGHNT and CDR2 YENEEA. The CDR3 nucleotides read TGTGCCAGCAGCTTAAAGGCTAGGGAGACCCAGTACTTC. This gives the protein CASSLKARETQYF.

The J gene is TRBJ2-1, the V gene TRBV6-1, with D maybe TRBD2 (6 bases). CDR1 and CDR2 from the germline V gene are MNHNS and SASEGT. Trimming removed 1 base at V and 6 bases at J, with 16 bases between. The CDR3 runs 16 residues. CDR3 residues: CASSEVASEPFNEQFF. In nucleotides, the CDR3 is TGTGCCAGCAGTGAAGTCGCTAGCGAACCCTTCAATGAGCAGTTCTTC.

This chain joins TRBV2 and TRBJ2-1; 9 bases line up with TRBD2. V trimming: 7 bases; J trimming: 8 bases; junction bases outside the gene matches: 9. CDR1 and CDR2 from the germline V gene are SNHLY and FYNNEI. The CDR3 extends over 14 amino acids. DNA of the CDR3: TGTGCCAGCATAGCTAGCGGGGTCCCACATGAGCAGTTCTTC. It yields the protein CASIASGVPHEQFF. The full variable domain, in which reference TRBV2 and TRBJ2-1 provide the parts outside the CDR3, is EPEVTQTPSHQVTQMGQEVILRCVPISNHLYFYWYRQILGQKVEFLVSFYNNEISEKSEIFDDQFSVERPDGSNFTLKIRSTKLEDSAMYFCASIASGVPHEQFFGPGTRLTVL.

The V gene is TRBV28, the J gene TRBJ2-2; TRBD2 is a possible D gene (6 bases). V was cut by 6 bases and J by 5 bases, with 13 bases left in between. This CDR3 has 14 amino acids. Germline-derived CDR1 and CDR2 are MDHEN and SYDVKM. This CDR3 reads CASRLGLQTGELFF. The CDR3 DNA is TGTGCCAGCAGGCTGGGACTCCAAACCGGGGAGCTGTTTTTT.

The chain joins TRBV10-2 to TRBJ1-2; a possible D gene is TRBD1 (5 bases). V was clipped by 4 bases and J by 6 bases, with 9 bases between them. CDR3 length: 12 amino acids. Per the germline V gene, CDR1 is WSHSY and CDR2 is SAAADI. The CDR3 DNA is TGCGCCAGCAGTGGTCGGGGGGATGGCTACACCTTC. It specifies CASSGRGDGYTF.

The V gene is TRBV5-1, the J gene TRBJ2-5; TRBD1 might be the D (5 bases). The CDR3 spans 15 residues. Germline-derived CDR1 and CDR2 are SGHRS and YFSETQ. V was clipped by 4 bases and J by 2 bases, with 15 bases between them. The CDR3 is CASSPQPTAQETQYF. The DNA of the CDR3 is TGCGCCAGCAGCCCCCAGCCGACAGCTCAAGAGACCCAGTACTTC.

This chain connects TRBV15 to TRBJ1-2, with D possibly TRBD1 on 6 matching bases. This CDR3 is built from 14 residues. The germline V and J ends were trimmed by 0 bases and 8 bases, with 13 bases remaining between them. The V gene's germline CDR1 is LNHNV and CDR2 YYDKDF (reference sequence). CDR3 protein: CATSRDGGGRGYTF. In DNA, the CDR3 is TGTGCCACCAGCAGAGATGGGGGGGGCCGAGGCTACACCTTC.

The chain has TRBV6-5 and TRBJ1-1; the match to TRBD1 covers 8 bases. The CDR3 covers 12 residues. Trimming at V came to 1 base and at J to 12 bases, leaving 4 bases not matched to a gene. From germline, CDR1 is MNHEY and CDR2 SVGAGI. The CDR3 loop reads CASSYWTGLTFF. The DNA for the CDR3 is TGTGCCAGCAGTTACTGGACAGGGCTAACTTTCTTT.

The genes are TRBV7-8 and TRBJ2-5, with 11 positions matching TRBD1. Matching the DNA end better, TRBJ2-7 makes the J call doubtful. The V gene's germline CDR1 is SGHVS and CDR2 FQNEAQ. This CDR3 is 16 amino acids long. In nucleotides, the CDR3 is TGTGCCAGCAGCGCCCGGGACAGGGGGTTGACCTACGAGCAGTACTTC. It encodes CASSARDRGLTYEQYF.

V and J are TRBV9 and TRBJ1-3; possibly TRBD1 for D (6 bases). Trimming took off 0 bases at V and 3 bases at J, with 13 bases between the two ends. In germline, CDR1 is SGDLS, CDR2 YYNGEE. The length of the CDR3 is 16 residues. Written as DNA, the CDR3 is TGTGCCAGCAGCGTAGATCACAGGGTGGGTGGAAACACCATATATTTT. Its translation: CASSVDHRVGGNTIYF.

V and J are TRBV5-1 and TRBJ2-1; 10 positions agree with TRBD1. The trim removed 5 bases at V and 7 bases at J, leaving 6 bases unmatched. CDR1 is SGHRS and CDR2 is YFSETQ in the germline V gene. The CDR3 covers 14 residues. The CDR3 bases are TGCGCCAGCAGGCCCGGGACAGGGGTGAATGAGCAGTTCTTC. It is translated as CASRPGTGVNEQFF.

The chain recombines TRBV18 with TRBJ2-4; D may be TRBD2 (7 bases). The CDR3 totals 16 residues. Trimming took off 2 bases at V and 5 bases at J, with 16 bases between the two ends. Germline assignment: CDR1 KGHSH and CDR2 LQKENI. The CDR3 here is CASSPNRKGGENIQYF. Here the CDR3 DNA reads TGTGCCAGCTCACCAAACCGCAAGGGGGGGGAAAACATTCAGTACTTC.

The chain couples TRBV19 to TRBJ2-6; no definite D call. Germline values: CDR1 LNHDA, CDR2 SQIVND (reference sequence). The V end was cut by 5 bases, the J end by 4 bases, with 15 bases between. The CDR3 covers 16 residues. CDR3 nucleotides: TGTGCCAGTAGTCATGCGGTGAGTGCAGGGGCCAACGTCCTGACTTTC. It yields the protein CASSHAVSAGANVLTF.

The gene calls are TRBV9 and TRBJ2-7, with 10 bases identical to TRBD1. V lost 6 bases, J lost 6 bases, and 6 bases stayed unmatched. The CDR3 spans 13 residues. Germline-derived CDR1 and CDR2 are SGDLS and YYNGEE. The CDR3 is CASNSGQGSEQYF. The CDR3 nucleotides are TGTGCCAGCAACTCGGGACAGGGGTCCGAGCAGTACTTC.

V usage is TRBV4-2 and J usage is TRBJ1-5, with a weak D call TRBD1 (5 bases). This CDR3 contains 12 residues. The germline V gene encodes CDR1 LGHNA and CDR2 YNFKEQ. V was shortened by 3 bases and J by 9 bases, with 9 bases between the two germline ends. The DNA of the CDR3 is TGTGCCAGCAGCCAGGGTACAGGGCCCCAGCATTTT. Translation: CASSQGTGPQHF.

The chain combines TRBV7-2 with TRBJ1-5, with 9 bases matching TRBD1. V shed 1 base and J 7 bases; nucleotides not matched to a gene: 8. The CDR3 extends over 16 amino acids. CDR1 SGHTA and CDR2 FQGNSA come from the germline V gene. This chain's CDR3 is CASSLEGQGIWQPQHF. The CDR3 bases are TGTGCCAGCAGCTTAGAGGGACAGGGAATTTGGCAGCCCCAGCATTTT.